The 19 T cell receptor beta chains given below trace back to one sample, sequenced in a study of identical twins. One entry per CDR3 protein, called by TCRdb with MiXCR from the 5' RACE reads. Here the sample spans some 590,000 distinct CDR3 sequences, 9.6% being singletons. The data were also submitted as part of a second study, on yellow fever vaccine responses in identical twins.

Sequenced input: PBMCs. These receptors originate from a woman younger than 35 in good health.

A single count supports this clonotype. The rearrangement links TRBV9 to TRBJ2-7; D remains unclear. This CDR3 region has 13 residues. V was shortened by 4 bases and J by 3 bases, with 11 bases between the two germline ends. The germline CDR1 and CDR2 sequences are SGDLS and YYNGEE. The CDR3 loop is CASSPQDLYEQYF. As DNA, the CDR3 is TGTGCCAGCAGCCCTCAGGACCTCTACGAGCAGTACTTC.

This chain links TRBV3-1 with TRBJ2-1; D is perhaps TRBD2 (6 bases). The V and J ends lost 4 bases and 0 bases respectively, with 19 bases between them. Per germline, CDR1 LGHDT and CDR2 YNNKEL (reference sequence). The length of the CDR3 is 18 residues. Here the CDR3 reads CASSRLYYSGSSYNEQFF. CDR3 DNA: TGTGCCAGCAGCCGATTATACTATAGCGGTAGCTCCTACAATGAGCAGTTCTTC.

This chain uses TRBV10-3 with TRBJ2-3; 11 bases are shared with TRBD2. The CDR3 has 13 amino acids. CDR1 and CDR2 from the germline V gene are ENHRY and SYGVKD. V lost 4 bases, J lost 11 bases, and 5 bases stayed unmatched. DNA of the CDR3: TGTGCCATCAGTGCCCAACTAGCGGGGGAGCAGTATTTT. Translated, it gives CAISAQLAGEQYF.

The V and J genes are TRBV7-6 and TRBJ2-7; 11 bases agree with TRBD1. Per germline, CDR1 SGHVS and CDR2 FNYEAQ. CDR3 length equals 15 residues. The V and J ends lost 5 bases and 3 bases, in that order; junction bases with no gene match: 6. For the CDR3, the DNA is TGTGCCAGCAGCCAAGTGGGACAGGGGGGCTACGAGCAGTACTTC. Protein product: CASSQVGQGGYEQYF. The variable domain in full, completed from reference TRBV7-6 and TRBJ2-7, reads GAGVSQSPRYKVTKRGQDVALRCDPISGHVSLYWYRQALGQGPEFLTYFNYEAQQDKSGLPNDRFSAERPEGSISTLTIQRTEQRDSAMYRCASSQVGQGGYEQYFGPGTRLTVT.

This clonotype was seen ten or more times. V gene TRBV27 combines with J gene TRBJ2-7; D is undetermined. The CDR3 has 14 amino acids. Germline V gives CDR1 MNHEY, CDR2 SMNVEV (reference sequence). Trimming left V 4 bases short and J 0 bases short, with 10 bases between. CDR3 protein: CASSSQSFSYEQYF. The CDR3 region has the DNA TGTGCCAGCAGTTCTCAGAGCTTCTCCTACGAGCAGTACTTC.

The CDR3 loop reads CASSQVFRDRGRTDTQYF. The CDR3 DNA follows: TGTGCCAGCAGCCAAGTCTTCCGGGACAGGGGGCGCACAGATACGCAGTATTTT. The chain recombines TRBV3-1 with TRBJ2-3, with 12 bases identical to TRBD1. This CDR3 has 18 residues. The V segment lost 1 base and the J segment 1 base; nucleotides outside the gene matches: 6. Germline V lookup: CDR1 LGHDT, CDR2 YNNKEL (reference sequence).

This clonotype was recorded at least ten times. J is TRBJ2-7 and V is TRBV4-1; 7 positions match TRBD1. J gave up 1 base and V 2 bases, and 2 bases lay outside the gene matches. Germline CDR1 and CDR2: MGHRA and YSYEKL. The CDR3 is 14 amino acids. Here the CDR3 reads CASSQSGGSYEQYF. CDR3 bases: TGCGCCAGCAGCCAATCAGGGGGTTCCTACGAGCAGTACTTC.

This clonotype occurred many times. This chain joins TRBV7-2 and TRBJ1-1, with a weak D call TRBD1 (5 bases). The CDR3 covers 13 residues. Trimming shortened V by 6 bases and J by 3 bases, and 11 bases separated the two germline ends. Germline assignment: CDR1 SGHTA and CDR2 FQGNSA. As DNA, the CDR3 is TGTGCCAGCAGGCCGGGGGGTGACACTGAAGCTTTCTTT. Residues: CASRPGGDTEAFF.

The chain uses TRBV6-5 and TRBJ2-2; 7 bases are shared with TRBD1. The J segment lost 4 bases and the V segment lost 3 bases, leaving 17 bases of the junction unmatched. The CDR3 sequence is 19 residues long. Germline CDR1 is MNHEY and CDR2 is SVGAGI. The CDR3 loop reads CASSYRGQKLGDGTGELFF. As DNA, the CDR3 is TGTGCCAGCAGTTATCGGGGACAGAAACTAGGGGATGGCACCGGGGAGCTGTTTTTT.

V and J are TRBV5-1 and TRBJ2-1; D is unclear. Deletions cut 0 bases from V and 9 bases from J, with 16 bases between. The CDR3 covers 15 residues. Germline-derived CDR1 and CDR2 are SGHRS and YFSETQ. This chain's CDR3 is CASSLARPEGGEQFF. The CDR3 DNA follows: TGCGCCAGCAGCTTGGCCCGGCCCGAAGGTGGTGAGCAGTTCTTC. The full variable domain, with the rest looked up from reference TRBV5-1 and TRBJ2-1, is KAGVTQTPRYLIKTRGQQVTLSCSPISGHRSVSWYQQTPGQGLQFLFEYFSETQRNKGNFPGRFSGRQFSNSRSEMNVSTLELGDSALYLCASSLARPEGGEQFFGPGTRLTVL.

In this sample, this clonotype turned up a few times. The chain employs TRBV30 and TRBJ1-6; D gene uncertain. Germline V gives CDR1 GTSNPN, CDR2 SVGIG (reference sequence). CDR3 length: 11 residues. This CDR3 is CGAERDSPLHF. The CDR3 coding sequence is TGTGGGGCAGAACGAGATTCACCCCTCCACTTT.

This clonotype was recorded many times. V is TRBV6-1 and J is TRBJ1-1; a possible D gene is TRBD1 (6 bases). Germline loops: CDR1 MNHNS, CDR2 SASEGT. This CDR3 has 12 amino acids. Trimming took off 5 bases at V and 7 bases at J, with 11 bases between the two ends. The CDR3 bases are TGTGCCAGCAGTCGGGACACCTATGAAGCTTTCTTT. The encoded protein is CASSRDTYEAFF.

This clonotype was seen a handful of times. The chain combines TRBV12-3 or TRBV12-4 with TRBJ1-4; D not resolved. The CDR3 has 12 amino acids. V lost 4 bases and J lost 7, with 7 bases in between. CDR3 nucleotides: TGTGCCAGCAGTTGGGATAGTGAAAAACTGTTTTTT. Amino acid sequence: CASSWDSEKLFF.

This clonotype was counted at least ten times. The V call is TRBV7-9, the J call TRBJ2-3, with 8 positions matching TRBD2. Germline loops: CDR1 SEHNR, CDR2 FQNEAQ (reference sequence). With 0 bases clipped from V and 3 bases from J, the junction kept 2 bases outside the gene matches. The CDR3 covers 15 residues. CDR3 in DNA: TGTGCCAGCAGCTTAGCCCAGCGGGAGACAGATACGCAGTATTTT. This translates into CASSLAQRETDTQYF.

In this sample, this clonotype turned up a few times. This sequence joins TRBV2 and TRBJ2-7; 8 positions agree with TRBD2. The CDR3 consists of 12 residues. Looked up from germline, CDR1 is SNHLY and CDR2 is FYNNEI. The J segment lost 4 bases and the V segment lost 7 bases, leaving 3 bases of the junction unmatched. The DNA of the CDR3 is TGTGCCAGCATAGCGGGGATGTACGAGCAGTACTTC. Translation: CASIAGMYEQYF.

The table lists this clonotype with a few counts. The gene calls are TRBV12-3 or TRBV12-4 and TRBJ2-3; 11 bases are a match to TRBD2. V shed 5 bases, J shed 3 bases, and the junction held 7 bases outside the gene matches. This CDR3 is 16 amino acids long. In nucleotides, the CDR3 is TGTGCCAGCAGTGCCAATAGCGGGGGGGGGACAGATACGCAGTATTTT. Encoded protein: CASSANSGGGTDTQYF.

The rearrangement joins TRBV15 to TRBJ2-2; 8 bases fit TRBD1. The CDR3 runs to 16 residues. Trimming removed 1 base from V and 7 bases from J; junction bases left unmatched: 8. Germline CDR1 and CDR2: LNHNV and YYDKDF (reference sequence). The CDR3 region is CATSRVPGGLFGELFF. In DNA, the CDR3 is TGTGCCACCAGCAGAGTTCCAGGGGGCCTTTTCGGGGAGCTGTTTTTT.

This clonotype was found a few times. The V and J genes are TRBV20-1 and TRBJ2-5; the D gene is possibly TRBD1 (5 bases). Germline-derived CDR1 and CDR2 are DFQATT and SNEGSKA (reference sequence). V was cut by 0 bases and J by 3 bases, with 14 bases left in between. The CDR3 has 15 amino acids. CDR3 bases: TGCAGTGCTAGAGACCACAGGACCCTTGAAGAGACCCAGTACTTC. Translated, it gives CSARDHRTLEETQYF.

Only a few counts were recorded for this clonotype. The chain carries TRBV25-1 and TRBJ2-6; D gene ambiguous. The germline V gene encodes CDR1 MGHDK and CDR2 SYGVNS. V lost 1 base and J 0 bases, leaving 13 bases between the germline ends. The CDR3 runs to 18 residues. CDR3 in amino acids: CASSELGGQSSGANVLTF. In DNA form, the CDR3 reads TGTGCCAGCAGTGAATTGGGTGGCCAGAGCTCTGGGGCCAACGTCCTGACTTTC.